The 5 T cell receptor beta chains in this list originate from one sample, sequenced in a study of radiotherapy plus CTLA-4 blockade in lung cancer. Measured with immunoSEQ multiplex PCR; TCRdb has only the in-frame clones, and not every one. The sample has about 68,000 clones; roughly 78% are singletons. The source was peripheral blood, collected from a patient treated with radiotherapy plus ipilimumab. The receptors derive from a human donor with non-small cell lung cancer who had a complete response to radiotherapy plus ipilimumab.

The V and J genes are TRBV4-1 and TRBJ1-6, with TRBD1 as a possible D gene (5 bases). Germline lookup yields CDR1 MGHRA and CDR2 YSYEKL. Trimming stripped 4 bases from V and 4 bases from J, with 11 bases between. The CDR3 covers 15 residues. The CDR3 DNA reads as TGCGCCAGCAGCCCACAGACAGAATATAATTCACCCCTCCACTTT. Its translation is CASSPQTEYNSPLHF.

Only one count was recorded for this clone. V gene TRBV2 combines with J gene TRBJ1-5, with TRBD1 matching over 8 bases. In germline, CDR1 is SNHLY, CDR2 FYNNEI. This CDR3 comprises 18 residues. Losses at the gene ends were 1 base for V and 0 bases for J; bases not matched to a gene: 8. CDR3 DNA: TGTGCCAGCAGTGAAGGACAGGGGTGGGGTTATAGCAATCAGCCCCAGCATTTT. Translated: CASSEGQGWGYSNQPQHF.

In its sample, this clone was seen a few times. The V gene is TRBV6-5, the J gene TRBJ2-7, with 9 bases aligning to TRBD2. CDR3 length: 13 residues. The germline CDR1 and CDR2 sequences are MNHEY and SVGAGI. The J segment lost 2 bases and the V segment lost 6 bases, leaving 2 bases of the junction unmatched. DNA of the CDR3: TGTGCCAGCAGGGGCGGGGGGGCCTACGAGCAGTACGTC. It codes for CASRGGGAYEQYV.

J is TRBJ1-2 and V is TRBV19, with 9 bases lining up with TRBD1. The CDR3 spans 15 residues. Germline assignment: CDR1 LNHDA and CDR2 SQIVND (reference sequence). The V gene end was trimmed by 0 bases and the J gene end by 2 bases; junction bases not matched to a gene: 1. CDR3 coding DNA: TGTGCCAGTAGTATAGAACAGGGGGCGAACTATGGCTACACCTTC. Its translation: CASSIEQGANYGYTF.

CDR3 residues: CASGARTTYNEQFF. The CDR3 nucleotides are TGTGCCAGCGGTGCACGTACGACCTACAATGAGCAGTTCTTC. The V gene is TRBV2, the J gene TRBJ2-1; no clear D. Germline lookup yields CDR1 SNHLY and CDR2 FYNNEI. V was pared by 8 bases and J by 2 bases, with 13 bases between. The CDR3 extends over 14 amino acids.